Listed below are T cell receptor beta chains from one sample, sequenced in a study of T cells in Graves' hyperthyroidism and ophthalmopathy. TCRdb re-analysed the multiplex PCR reads in MiXCR, keeping a single row per CDR3 protein. The table lists a few hundred thousand distinct CDR3 sequences, approximately 19% of them singletons. Sequences were obtained from blood. Receptors were obtained from a woman under 30 with Graves' hyperthyroidism. Each CDR3 is given with its conserved first and last residue. D genes are given only for firm matches. The listing skips clone size in some rows; elsewhere it reads once, few, many or a size class.

d_call,v_call,clone_size,j_call,cdr3_aa,cdr3_nt
-,TRBV5-1,-,TRBJ2-5,CASSGGTAKETQYF,TGCGCCAGCAGCGGGGGGACAGCAAAAGAGACCCAGTACTTC
-,TRBV15,many,TRBJ1-5,CATSRRANQPQHF,TGTGCCACCAGCCGTCGGGCCAATCAGCCCCAGCATTTT
TRBD1,TRBV5-1,many,TRBJ1-2,CASSFWDREERGYTF,TGCGCCAGCAGCTTCTGGGACAGGGAAGAGCGCGGCTACACCTTC
-,TRBV29-1,many,TRBJ2-5,CSVEIRVGETQYF,TGCAGCGTTGAAATCCGCGTGGGAGAGACCCAGTACTTC
TRBD2,TRBV9,many,TRBJ2-5,CASSDLRGGETQYF,TGTGCCAGCAGCGATCTCCGGGGGGGAGAGACCCAGTACTTC
-,TRBV7-3,many,TRBJ1-1,CASSIAGVNTEAFF,TGTGCCAGCAGTATCGCAGGGGTGAACACTGAAGCTTTCTTT
-,TRBV12-5,many,TRBJ1-1,CASGSGTGIAEAFF,TGTGCTAGTGGTTCCGGGACCGGTATCGCTGAAGCTTTCTTT
TRBD1,TRBV5-1,many,TRBJ1-5,CASSPGQGDQPQHF,TGCGCCAGCAGCCCGGGACAGGGAGATCAGCCCCAGCATTTT
TRBD1,TRBV27,few,TRBJ1-2,CASSPSDRIYGYTF,TGTGCCAGCAGTCCCTCGGACAGGATTTATGGCTACACCTTC
TRBD1,TRBV6-1,few,TRBJ1-1,CASSEGTGFSSGAFF,TGTGCCAGCAGTGAAGGGACAGGTTTCTCATCCGGAGCTTTCTTT
-,TRBV12-3/TRBV12-4,many,TRBJ2-5,CASSLVRGPETQYF,TGTGCCAGCAGTTTAGTTCGGGGGCCGGAGACCCAGTACTTC
-,TRBV12-3/TRBV12-4,few,TRBJ2-3,CASRPEAGADTDTQYF,TGTGCCAGCAGGCCGGAGGCAGGAGCTGACACAGATACGCAGTATTTT
TRBD1,TRBV14,many,TRBJ1-1,CASSPQGRGKNTEAFF,TGTGCCAGCAGCCCCCAAGGCAGGGGGAAGAACACTGAAGCTTTCTTT
-,TRBV4-1,-,TRBJ2-7,CASSQGTVYTYEQYF,TGCGCCAGCAGCCAAGGGACAGTGTATACCTACGAGCAGTACTTC
-,TRBV20-1,many,TRBJ1-2,CSARDRRFNYGYTF,TGCAGTGCTAGAGATCGTAGATTTAACTATGGCTACACCTTC
-,TRBV10-3,many,TRBJ1-1,CAISETGTEAFF,TGTGCCATCAGTGAAACTGGAACTGAAGCTTTCTTT
TRBD1,TRBV29-1,many,TRBJ1-5,CSVLTGVINQPQHF,TGCAGCGTCCTTACAGGGGTTATCAATCAGCCCCAGCATTTT
TRBD1,TRBV4-2,-,TRBJ1-1,CASSQKTGGTEAFF,TGTGCCAGCAGCCAAAAGACAGGGGGCACTGAAGCTTTCTTT
TRBD1,TRBV12-3/TRBV12-4,many,TRBJ1-2,CASKTYRGNYGYTF,TGTGCCAGCAAAACATACAGGGGTAACTATGGCTACACCTTC
-,TRBV29-1,-,TRBJ1-1,CSVGGEGNLKNTEAFF,TGCAGCGTGGGTGGGGAAGGGAACCTCAAGAACACTGAAGCTTTCTTT
TRBD2,TRBV3-1,few,TRBJ2-7,CASSPWTSGTHEQYF,TGTGCCAGCAGCCCATGGACTAGCGGGACCCACGAGCAGTACTTC
-,TRBV20-1,many,TRBJ1-5,CSARIQGNSNQPQHF,TGCAGTGCTCGAATCCAGGGAAATAGCAATCAGCCCCAGCATTTT
-,TRBV20-1,many,TRBJ1-5,CSAGPRPQHF,TGCAGTGCGGGGCCTCGGCCCCAGCATTTT